This T cell receptor (beta chain) was identified during a study of cytomegalovirus exposure and HLA in healthy donors. Regarding the study as a whole: The tendency of first-cohort TCR clusters to co-occur in the 120 or so validation repertoires emerged from a later analysis. TCR beta chains numbering approximately 150 were designated cytomegalovirus-associated.

Details on this clone: Its antigen remains unidentified.

Looked up from germline, CDR1 is MNHNS and CDR2 is SASEGT. With V trimmed by 6 bases and J by 6 bases, 4 bases remained unmatched. The CDR3 runs to 13 residues. TCRdb keeps only in-frame clones here, not all; method: immunoSEQ multiplex PCR. The sample lists 60,000 to 65,000 clones, 85% to 95% occurring once. The sequenced material came from PBMCs. This TCR was recovered from a woman in her late teens or twenties in good health and CMV-seropositive. This chain links TRBV6-1 with TRBJ2-7, with 11 bases identical to TRBD2. CDR3 DNA: TGTGCCAGCAGAACTAGCGGGAGTTCCGAGCAGTACTTC. It yields the protein CASRTSGSSEQYF.